One sample yielded the 21 T cell receptor beta chains listed below, sequenced in a study of metastatic and nonmetastatic thyroid tumors. TCRdb redid the clone calls on the PCR reads using MiXCR. The top ten clones hold about 4.8% of a sample with approximately 30,000 clones, 15% to 20% of them seen once. All patients reached thyroid surgery having received no treatment beforehand. The sequencing input was blood. These receptors all come from a female donor with papillary thyroid cancer or a benign thyroid nodule (not recorded which). Some clones in this sample may be carry-over from other donors' samples.

This clone was observed many times. The chain uses TRBV19 and TRBJ2-5, with TRBD1 identical over 11 bases. The CDR3 runs to 16 residues. In germline, CDR1 is LNHDA, CDR2 SQIVND (reference sequence). After removal of 5 bases from V and 5 bases from J, the junction contained 10 bases not matched to a gene. In nucleotides, the CDR3 is TGTGCCAGTAGTCCCGGGGACAGGGGGATGAGTGAGACCCAGTACTTC. Protein: CASSPGDRGMSETQYF.

V gene TRBV7-7 combines with J gene TRBJ2-5; TRBD2 might be the D (7 bases). Germline V gives CDR1 SSHAT, CDR2 FNYEAQ (reference sequence). Trimming took off 4 bases at V and 2 bases at J, with 14 bases between the two ends. The CDR3 is 15 amino acids. Here the CDR3 DNA reads TGTGCCAGCAGCTACAGGGTGGGGGGGCAAGAGACCCAGTACTTC. It is translated as CASSYRVGGQETQYF.

The sample holds many counts of this clone. The genes are TRBV4-1 and TRBJ2-3, with 9 bases fitting TRBD2. Germline CDR1 and CDR2: MGHRA and YSYEKL. V shed 4 bases and J 2 bases; nucleotides not matched to a gene: 7. This CDR3 has 16 amino acids. The CDR3 spells CASSRRLAGYTDTQYF. The DNA for the CDR3 is TGCGCCAGCAGCCGTAGGCTAGCGGGGTACACAGATACGCAGTATTTT.

This chain joins TRBV7-8 and TRBJ1-2; perhaps TRBD1 as D (5 bases). Germline V gene data show CDR1 as SGHVS and CDR2 as FQNEAQ. V gave up 5 bases and J gave up 8 bases, with 15 bases separating them. The CDR3 spans 13 residues. CDR3: CASSPLGGDGYTF. As DNA, the CDR3 is TGTGCCAGCAGCCCCCTTGGAGGGGACGGCTACACCTTC.

This clone is labeled medium-sized. The chain combines TRBV6-5 with TRBJ1-1, with D unclear. CDR3 size: 16 residues. V lost 2 bases, J lost 4 bases, and 17 bases lay in between. In germline, CDR1 is MNHEY, CDR2 SVGAGI. CDR3 bases: TGTGCCAGCAGTTACGTCCGGTCGGTGGGGAGCACTGAAGCTTTCTTT. This gives the protein CASSYVRSVGSTEAFF.

This clone was observed a few times. V usage is TRBV6-2 or TRBV6-3 and J usage is TRBJ2-7, with 11 bases fitting TRBD2. The CDR3 is made up of 18 amino acids. Trimming took 8 bases from V and 0 from J; bases not matched to a gene: 15. Germline V lookup: CDR1 MNHEY, CDR2 SVGEGT. The CDR3: CASPPGLADHSLSYEQYF. Written as DNA, the CDR3 is TGTGCCAGCCCTCCGGGACTAGCGGATCACTCCCTCTCCTACGAGCAGTACTTC.

In the case of this clone: Sequence at one end of the junction differs from germline and may be a read error. The chain joins TRBV18 to TRBJ1-4; possibly TRBD1 for D (6 bases). The CDR3 extends over 17 amino acids. Per germline, CDR1 KGHSH and CDR2 LQKENI. This chain's CDR3 is CANSLTQGRGEDEKLFF. In DNA, the CDR3 is TGTGCCAACTCACTCACCCAGGGCAGGGGTGAGGATGAAAAACTGTTTTTT.

This clone was recorded at least ten times. J is TRBJ2-3 and V is TRBV2; 7 bases line up with TRBD2. The V gene's germline CDR1 is SNHLY and CDR2 FYNNEI. The CDR3 is 14 amino acids. After removal of 6 bases from V and 5 bases from J, the junction contained 8 bases not matched to a gene. This CDR3 is CASRGAGEGDTQYF. The CDR3 region has the DNA TGTGCCAGCAGGGGTGCGGGGGAAGGAGATACGCAGTATTTT.

This clone was seen repeatedly, ten times or more. In the same sample, other DNA sequences code for this CDR3. The chain links TRBV10-3 to TRBJ2-7; TRBD1 matches at 9 bases. Per the germline V gene, CDR1 is ENHRY and CDR2 is SYGVKD. Trimming cost V 11 bases and J 4 bases; bases outside gene matches: 12. The CDR3 runs 14 residues. CDR3 bases: TGTGCCCTCTCCTCCTCCGGGACAGGGTACGAGCAGTACTTC. Translated: CALSSSGTGYEQYF.

This clone was observed a handful of times. Possible read error: a much larger clone is one base away. V is TRBV5-1 and J is TRBJ2-1; D gene ambiguous. The CDR3 contains 11 residues. Germline assignment: CDR1 SGHRS and CDR2 YFSETQ. Trimming removed 2 bases from V and 9 bases from J, with 6 bases in between. The CDR3 DNA sequence: TGCGCCAGCAGCTTAGAGATTGAGCAGTTCTTC. Protein sequence: CASSLEIEQFF.

This clone occurred many times. J is TRBJ2-5 and V is TRBV12-3 or TRBV12-4; D ambiguous. The CDR3 length is 12 residues. Trimming stripped 6 bases from V and 5 bases from J, with 10 bases between. This CDR3 is CASSWLGETQYF. CDR3 DNA sequence: TGTGCCAGCAGCTGGCTGGGTGAGACCCAGTACTTC.

This sequence joins TRBV20-1 and TRBJ2-7; 7 nucleotides align to TRBD2. V lost 3 bases, J lost 2 bases, and 7 bases stayed unmatched. The CDR3 spans 14 residues. Germline loops: CDR1 DFQATT, CDR2 SNEGSKA (reference sequence). CDR3 protein: CSARGNSGPYEQYF. For the CDR3, the DNA is TGCAGTGCTAGGGGGAATAGCGGGCCCTACGAGCAGTACTTC.

This clone was found many times. This chain joins TRBV10-3 and TRBJ1-4, with a possible D match to TRBD1 (6 bases). V was trimmed by 8 bases and J by 5 bases, leaving 18 bases between them. Germline V gives CDR1 ENHRY, CDR2 SYGVKD. The CDR3 runs to 15 residues. The CDR3 protein is CAIGPGRGDNEKLFF. The CDR3, as DNA: TGTGCCATCGGCCCGGGCAGGGGCGACAATGAAAAACTGTTTTTT.

This clone has a count of ten or more. A much larger clone sits a single nucleotide away, making a read error possible. The chain recombines TRBV3-1 with TRBJ1-4; possible D gene TRBD1, 5 bases. Germline CDR1 LGHDT, CDR2 YNNKEL (reference sequence). V lost 1 base and J 8 bases, leaving 11 bases between the germline ends. The CDR3 contains 14 residues. The CDR3 nucleotides read TGTGCCAGCAGCCAAGGGGGGACGGTAGAAAAACTGTTTTTT. Protein sequence: CASSQGGTVEKLFF.

The sample holds many counts of this clone. The chain is built from TRBV5-1 and TRBJ1-3; D is undetermined. The germline CDR1 and CDR2 sequences are SGHRS and YFSETQ. This CDR3 has 18 amino acids. The ends were cut back, 1 base at V and 0 bases at J, with 17 bases in the middle. For the CDR3, the DNA is TGCGCCAGCAGCTTGAGTTCCGGCTCCGTCCCCTCTGGAAACACCATATATTTT. Encoded protein: CASSLSSGSVPSGNTIYF.

In its sample, this clone was seen many times. The gene calls are TRBV5-1 and TRBJ2-1; TRBD2 aligns across 11 bases. The CDR3 runs to 17 residues. The germline CDR1 and CDR2 sequences are SGHRS and YFSETQ. The V gene end was trimmed by 2 bases and the J gene end by 3 bases; junction bases not matched to a gene: 7. The CDR3 nucleotides are TGCGCCAGCAGCTTTACCGGGACTAGCGGCGTCTACAATGAGCAGTTCTTC. Its translation: CASSFTGTSGVYNEQFF. Complete variable domain (other parts from reference TRBV5-1 and TRBJ2-1): KAGVTQTPRYLIKTRGQQVTLSCSPISGHRSVSWYQQTPGQGLQFLFEYFSETQRNKGNFPGRFSGRQFSNSRSEMNVSTLELGDSALYLCASSFTGTSGVYNEQFFGPGTRLTVL.

For this clone: This may come from a read error, since a much larger clone is one base off. The same CDR3 is also encoded by other DNA sequences in this sample. The rearrangement links TRBV2 to TRBJ2-7; D is perhaps TRBD1 (6 bases). Germline lookup yields CDR1 SNHLY and CDR2 FYNNEI. Between the trimmed V and J ends, which lost 8 bases and 2 bases, there was a span of 13 bases. This CDR3 has 13 amino acids. CDR3 sequence: CASGLQGTYEQYF. CDR3 sequence (DNA): TGTGCCAGCGGTCTCCAGGGGACCTACGAGCAGTACTTC.

The sample holds many counts of this clone. The V call is TRBV4-1, the J call TRBJ1-4, with D perhaps matching TRBD1 (5 bases). The CDR3 spans 17 residues. V was cut by 4 bases and J by 0 bases, with 15 bases left in between. The germline V gene encodes CDR1 MGHRA and CDR2 YSYEKL. The CDR3: CASSPGADPSTNEKLFF. The CDR3 DNA sequence: TGCGCCAGCAGCCCCGGGGCGGACCCCTCAACTAATGAAAAACTGTTTTTT.

Many counts were recorded for this clone. The V and J genes are TRBV4-1 and TRBJ2-1, with a tentative D call TRBD2 (5 bases). Germline values: CDR1 MGHRA, CDR2 YSYEKL. This CDR3 is 16 amino acids long. Trimming took off 0 bases at V and 4 bases at J, with 13 bases between the two ends. CDR3 loop: CASSQDDLGVYNEQFF. The CDR3, as DNA: TGCGCCAGCAGCCAAGACGATCTCGGGGTATACAATGAGCAGTTCTTC.

This chain joins TRBV28 and TRBJ2-1, with 11 bases lining up with TRBD2. This CDR3 is 14 amino acids long. The V gene's germline CDR1 is MDHEN and CDR2 SYDVKM. V was pared by 3 bases and J by 9 bases, with 4 bases of the junction left unmatched. The CDR3: CASSLASGRSEQFF. The CDR3 DNA is TGTGCCAGCAGTTTGGCTAGCGGGAGGAGTGAGCAGTTCTTC.

The chain has TRBV2 and TRBJ1-6; D remains unclear. CDR3 size: 14 residues. Germline-derived CDR1 and CDR2 are SNHLY and FYNNEI. Trimming removed 4 bases from V and 7 bases from J, with 11 bases in between. CDR3 region: CASSGWTENSPLHF. The CDR3 DNA reads as TGTGCCAGCAGTGGCTGGACGGAGAATTCACCCCTCCACTTT. The full variable domain, with the rest looked up from reference TRBV2 and TRBJ1-6, is EPEVTQTPSHQVTQMGQEVILRCVPISNHLYFYWYRQILGQKVEFLVSFYNNEISEKSEIFDDQFSVERPDGSNFTLKIRSTKLEDSAMYFCASSGWTENSPLHFGNGTRLTVT.